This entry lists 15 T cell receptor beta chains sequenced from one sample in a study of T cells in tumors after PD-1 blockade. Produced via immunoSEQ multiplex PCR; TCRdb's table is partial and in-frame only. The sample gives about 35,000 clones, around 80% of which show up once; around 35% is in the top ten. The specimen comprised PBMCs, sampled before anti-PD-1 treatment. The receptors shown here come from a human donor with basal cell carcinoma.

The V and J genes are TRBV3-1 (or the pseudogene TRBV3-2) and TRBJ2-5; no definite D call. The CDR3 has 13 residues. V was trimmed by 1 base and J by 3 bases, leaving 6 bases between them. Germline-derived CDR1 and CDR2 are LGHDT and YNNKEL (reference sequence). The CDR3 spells CASSQAVKETQYF. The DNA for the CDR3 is TGTGCCAGCAGCCAAGCGGTCAAAGAGACCCAGTACTTC.

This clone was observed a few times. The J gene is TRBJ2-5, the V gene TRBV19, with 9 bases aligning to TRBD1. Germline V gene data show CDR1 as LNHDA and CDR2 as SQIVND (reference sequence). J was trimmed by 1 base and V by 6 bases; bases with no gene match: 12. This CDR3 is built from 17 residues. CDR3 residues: CASSQELQGALQETQYF. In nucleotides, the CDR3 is TGTGCCAGTAGCCAAGAGCTACAGGGGGCACTCCAAGAGACCCAGTACTTC.

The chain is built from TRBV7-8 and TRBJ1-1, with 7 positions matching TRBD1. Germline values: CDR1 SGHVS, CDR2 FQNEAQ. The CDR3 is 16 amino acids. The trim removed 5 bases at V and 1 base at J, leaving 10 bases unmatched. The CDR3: CASSRDRETPNTEAFF. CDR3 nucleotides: TGTGCCAGCAGCCGAGACAGGGAAACCCCGAACACTGAAGCTTTCTTT.

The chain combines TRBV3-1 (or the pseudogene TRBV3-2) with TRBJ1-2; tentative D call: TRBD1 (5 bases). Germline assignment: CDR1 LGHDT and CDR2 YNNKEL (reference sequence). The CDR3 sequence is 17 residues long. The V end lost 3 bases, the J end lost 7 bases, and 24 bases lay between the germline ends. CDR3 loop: CASSQGGVGPLLCGYTF. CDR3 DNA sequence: TGTGCCAGCAGCCAGGGGGGGGTTGGCCCTCTTTTATGTGGCTACACCTTC.

The CDR3 DNA sequence: TGTGCCAGCAGCCAGACAGCCCCGAACACCGGGGAGCTGTTTTTT. Translating gives CASSQTAPNTGELFF. The rearrangement joins TRBV5-8 to TRBJ2-2, with TRBD1 as a possible D gene (5 bases). The CDR3 length is 15 residues. V lost 4 bases, J lost 0 bases, and 10 bases lay in between. Germline CDR1 is SGHTS and CDR2 is YDEGEE.

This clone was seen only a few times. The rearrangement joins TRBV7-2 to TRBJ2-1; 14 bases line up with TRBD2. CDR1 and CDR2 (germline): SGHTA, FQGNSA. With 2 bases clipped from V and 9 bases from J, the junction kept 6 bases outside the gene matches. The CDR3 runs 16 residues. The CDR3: CASSLLGLAGVGEQFF. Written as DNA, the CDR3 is TGTGCCAGCAGCTTATTGGGACTAGCGGGAGTCGGTGAGCAGTTCTTC.

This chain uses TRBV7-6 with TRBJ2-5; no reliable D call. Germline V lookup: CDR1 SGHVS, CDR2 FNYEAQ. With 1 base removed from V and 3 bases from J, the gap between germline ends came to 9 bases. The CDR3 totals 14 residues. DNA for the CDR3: TGTGCCAGCAGCTTAGGAGCAGCCAAAGAGACCCAGTACTTC. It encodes CASSLGAAKETQYF.

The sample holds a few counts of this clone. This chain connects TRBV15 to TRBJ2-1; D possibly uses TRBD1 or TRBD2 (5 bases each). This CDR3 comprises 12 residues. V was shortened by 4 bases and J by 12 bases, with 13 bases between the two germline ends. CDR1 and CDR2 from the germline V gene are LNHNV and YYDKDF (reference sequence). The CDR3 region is CATSINRGGQFF. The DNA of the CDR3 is TGTGCCACCAGCATAAACCGGGGCGGGCAGTTCTTC.

In DNA form, the CDR3 reads TGTGCCAGCAATTGGGAGGCTAGCAATCAGCCCCAGCATTTT. This sequence encodes CASNWEASNQPQHF. The chain links TRBV2 to TRBJ1-5; D uncertain. This CDR3 has 14 amino acids. Trimming cost V 7 bases and J 0 bases, with 10 bases left between them. CDR1 and CDR2 (germline): SNHLY, FYNNEI.

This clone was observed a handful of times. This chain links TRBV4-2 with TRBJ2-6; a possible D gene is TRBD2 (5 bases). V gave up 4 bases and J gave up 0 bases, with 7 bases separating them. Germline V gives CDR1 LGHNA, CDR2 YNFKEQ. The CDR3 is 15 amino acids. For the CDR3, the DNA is TGTGCCAGCAGCCCCCGGGACTCTGGGGCCAACGTCCTGACTTTC. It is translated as CASSPRDSGANVLTF.

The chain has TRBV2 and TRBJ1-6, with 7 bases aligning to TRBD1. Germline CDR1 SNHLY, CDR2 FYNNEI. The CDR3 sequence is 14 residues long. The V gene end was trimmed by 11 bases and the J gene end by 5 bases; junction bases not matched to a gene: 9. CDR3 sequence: CACAPGTDNSPLHF. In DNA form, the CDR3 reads TGTGCCTGCGCCCCTGGGACAGATAATTCACCCCTCCACTTT.

CDR3 amino acids: CASRRNNQPQHF. CDR3 nucleotide sequence: TGTGCCAGCAGGCGAAATAATCAGCCCCAGCATTTT. This chain connects TRBV12-3 or TRBV12-4 to TRBJ1-5; D is ambiguous. This CDR3 has 12 amino acids. V was pared by 6 bases and J by 4 bases, with 7 bases between.

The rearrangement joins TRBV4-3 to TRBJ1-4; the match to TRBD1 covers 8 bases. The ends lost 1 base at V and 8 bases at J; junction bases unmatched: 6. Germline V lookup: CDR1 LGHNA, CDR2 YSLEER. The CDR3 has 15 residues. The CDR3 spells CASSQAPGGEEKLFF. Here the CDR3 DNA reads TGCGCCAGCAGCCAAGCCCCAGGGGGCGAAGAAAAACTGTTTTTT.

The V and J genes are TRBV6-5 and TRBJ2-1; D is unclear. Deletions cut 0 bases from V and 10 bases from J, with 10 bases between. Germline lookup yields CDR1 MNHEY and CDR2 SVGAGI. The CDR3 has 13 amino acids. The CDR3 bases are TGTGCCAGCAGTTACTCACGCTCTGTAGAGCAGTTCTTC. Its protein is CASSYSRSVEQFF.

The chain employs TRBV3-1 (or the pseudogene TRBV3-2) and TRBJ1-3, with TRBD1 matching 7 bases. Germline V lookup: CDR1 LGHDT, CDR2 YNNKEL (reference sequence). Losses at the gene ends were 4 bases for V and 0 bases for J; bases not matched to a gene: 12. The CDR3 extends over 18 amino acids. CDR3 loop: CASSPYYGTASSGNTIYF. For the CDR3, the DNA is TGTGCCAGCAGCCCGTATTATGGGACAGCGAGCTCTGGAAACACCATATATTTT.